Here is one TCR beta chain with its context. The target of this receptor is not known. The cysteine opens and the phenylalanine closes a CDR3 of 13 amino acids. No DNA has been recorded. For CDR1 and CDR2, the germline V gene (reference sequence) lists SEHNR and FQNEAQ. This sample was included in a study of T cells expressing NK-cell markers (TCRdb year 2020). For the study in its entirety: Several donors provided sorted CD3+CD56+NKG2C+, CD3+CD56+NKG2C- and CD3+CD56-NKG2C+ T-cell subsets, whose TCR beta-chain repertoires were profiled. The study sequenced eight donors, all healthy volunteers chosen at random: three men and five women. Among the eight sequenced donors, only one was HCMV-seronegative, while the other seven were HCMV-seropositive. Libraries were sequenced as 2 x 150 bp reads on Illumina HiSeq 2000/2500, MiSeq or NextSeq. Overall results and qualifications from the work: In roughly 6 donors, the dominant CD3+CD56+NKG2C+ clonotypes were among the top 10 CD8+ clonotypes and accounted for about 1.0-8% of CD8+ T cells. Those dominant clonotypes were again the most abundant among CD3+CD56-NKG2C+ cells in a few donors, at about 25-60.1%. Whether the expanded NKG2C-expressing T cell clones were specific for HCMV antigens was left unclear.

HCMV-specific IgG was detected in serum with a commercial ELISA kit to determine HCMV serostatus. Peripheral blood mononuclear cells were isolated from blood by Ficoll density gradient centrifugation. The instrument was an Illumina HiSeq 2000. TCR beta cDNA libraries were prepared using 5'RACE template switching, which introduced a universal primer site and unique molecular identifiers. cDNA synthesis was primed from the TCR beta constant segment and was followed by two successive PCR amplification steps. The authors' analysis ran thus. Reads were demultiplexed and grouped by UMI with MIGEC, and clonotypes were assembled and quantified with MiTCR. To exclude erroneous sequences, only TCR cDNA sequences supported by at least two reads were retained. The tcR package was used for downstream repertoire analysis, and clonotypes were matched across fractions by CDR3 nucleotide sequence plus V segment. VDJmatch was used to annotate antigen specificity against VDJdb, with one amino acid substitution in CDR3 permitted. The reads, reprocessed by TCRdb, yield one row per CDR3 protein sequence and no DNA. TCRdb assigned the V and J calls; the authors' analysis was not used. This sample's listing comprises 440,000 or so distinct CDR3 sequences. In total, the top ten clones hold 7.3% of the sample.

The sample taken for sequencing was blood T cells: a sorted CD56 or NKG2C T cell subset, CD4+ or CD8+ T cells, or bulk PBMC T cells (not recorded which). The TCR originated in a woman aged 18 to 75 in good health. The chain joins TRBV7-9 to TRBJ1-1. CDR3 region: CASSWWGGTEAFF.